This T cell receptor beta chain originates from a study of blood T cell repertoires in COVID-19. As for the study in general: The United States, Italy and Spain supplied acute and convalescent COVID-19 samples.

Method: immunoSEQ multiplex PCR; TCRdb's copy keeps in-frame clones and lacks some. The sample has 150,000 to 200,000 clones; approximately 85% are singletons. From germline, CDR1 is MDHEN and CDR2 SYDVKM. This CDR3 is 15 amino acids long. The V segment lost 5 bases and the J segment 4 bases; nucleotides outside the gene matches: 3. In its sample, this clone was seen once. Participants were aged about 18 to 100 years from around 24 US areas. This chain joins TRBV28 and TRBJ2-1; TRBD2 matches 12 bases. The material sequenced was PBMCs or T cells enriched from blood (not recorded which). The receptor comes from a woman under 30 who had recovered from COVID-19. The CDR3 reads CASSRLAGGYNEQFF. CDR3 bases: TGTGCCAGCAGTCGGCTAGCGGGAGGGTACAATGAGCAGTTCTTC.